This T cell receptor beta chain is from a study of pediatric ulcerative colitis. About the study: Most patients had pancolitis, and two had left-sided colitis.

Turning to this clone: Its matching antigen is unknown.

The survey-level immunoSEQ assay was used. TCRdb's table, derived via immunoSEQ multiplex PCR, lists solely in-frame clones and lacks some. The sample lists about 36,000 clones, about three quarters occurring once. CDR1 MNHEY and CDR2 SMNVEV come from the germline V gene (reference sequence). This CDR3 spans 15 amino acids. Deletions cut 3 bases from V and 7 bases from J, with 13 bases between. The rectum was sampled with one to two pinch biopsies at colonoscopy. Study results and caveats: In rectum, acute severe colitis had expanded clones and less diversity.

V gene TRBV27 combines with J gene TRBJ1-6; D perhaps matches TRBD1 (6 bases). The sequenced material came from gut tissue. This clonotype was sampled from a boy aged 10-17 years with moderate ulcerative colitis. The CDR3: CASSFTTRGNSPLHF. As DNA, the CDR3 is TGTGCCAGCAGTTTCACGACCAGGGGAAATTCACCCCTCCACTTT.